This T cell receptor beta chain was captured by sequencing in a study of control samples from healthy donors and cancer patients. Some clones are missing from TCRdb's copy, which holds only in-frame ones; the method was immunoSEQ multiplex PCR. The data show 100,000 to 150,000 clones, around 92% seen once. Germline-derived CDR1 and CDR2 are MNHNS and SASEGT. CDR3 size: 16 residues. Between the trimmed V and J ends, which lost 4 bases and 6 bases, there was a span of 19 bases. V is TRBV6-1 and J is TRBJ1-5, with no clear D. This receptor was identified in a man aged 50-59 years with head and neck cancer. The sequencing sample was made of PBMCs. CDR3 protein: CASSGKTSDALQPQHF. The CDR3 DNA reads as TGTGCCAGCAGTGGTAAGACCTCCGATGCGCTTCAGCCCCAGCATTTT.